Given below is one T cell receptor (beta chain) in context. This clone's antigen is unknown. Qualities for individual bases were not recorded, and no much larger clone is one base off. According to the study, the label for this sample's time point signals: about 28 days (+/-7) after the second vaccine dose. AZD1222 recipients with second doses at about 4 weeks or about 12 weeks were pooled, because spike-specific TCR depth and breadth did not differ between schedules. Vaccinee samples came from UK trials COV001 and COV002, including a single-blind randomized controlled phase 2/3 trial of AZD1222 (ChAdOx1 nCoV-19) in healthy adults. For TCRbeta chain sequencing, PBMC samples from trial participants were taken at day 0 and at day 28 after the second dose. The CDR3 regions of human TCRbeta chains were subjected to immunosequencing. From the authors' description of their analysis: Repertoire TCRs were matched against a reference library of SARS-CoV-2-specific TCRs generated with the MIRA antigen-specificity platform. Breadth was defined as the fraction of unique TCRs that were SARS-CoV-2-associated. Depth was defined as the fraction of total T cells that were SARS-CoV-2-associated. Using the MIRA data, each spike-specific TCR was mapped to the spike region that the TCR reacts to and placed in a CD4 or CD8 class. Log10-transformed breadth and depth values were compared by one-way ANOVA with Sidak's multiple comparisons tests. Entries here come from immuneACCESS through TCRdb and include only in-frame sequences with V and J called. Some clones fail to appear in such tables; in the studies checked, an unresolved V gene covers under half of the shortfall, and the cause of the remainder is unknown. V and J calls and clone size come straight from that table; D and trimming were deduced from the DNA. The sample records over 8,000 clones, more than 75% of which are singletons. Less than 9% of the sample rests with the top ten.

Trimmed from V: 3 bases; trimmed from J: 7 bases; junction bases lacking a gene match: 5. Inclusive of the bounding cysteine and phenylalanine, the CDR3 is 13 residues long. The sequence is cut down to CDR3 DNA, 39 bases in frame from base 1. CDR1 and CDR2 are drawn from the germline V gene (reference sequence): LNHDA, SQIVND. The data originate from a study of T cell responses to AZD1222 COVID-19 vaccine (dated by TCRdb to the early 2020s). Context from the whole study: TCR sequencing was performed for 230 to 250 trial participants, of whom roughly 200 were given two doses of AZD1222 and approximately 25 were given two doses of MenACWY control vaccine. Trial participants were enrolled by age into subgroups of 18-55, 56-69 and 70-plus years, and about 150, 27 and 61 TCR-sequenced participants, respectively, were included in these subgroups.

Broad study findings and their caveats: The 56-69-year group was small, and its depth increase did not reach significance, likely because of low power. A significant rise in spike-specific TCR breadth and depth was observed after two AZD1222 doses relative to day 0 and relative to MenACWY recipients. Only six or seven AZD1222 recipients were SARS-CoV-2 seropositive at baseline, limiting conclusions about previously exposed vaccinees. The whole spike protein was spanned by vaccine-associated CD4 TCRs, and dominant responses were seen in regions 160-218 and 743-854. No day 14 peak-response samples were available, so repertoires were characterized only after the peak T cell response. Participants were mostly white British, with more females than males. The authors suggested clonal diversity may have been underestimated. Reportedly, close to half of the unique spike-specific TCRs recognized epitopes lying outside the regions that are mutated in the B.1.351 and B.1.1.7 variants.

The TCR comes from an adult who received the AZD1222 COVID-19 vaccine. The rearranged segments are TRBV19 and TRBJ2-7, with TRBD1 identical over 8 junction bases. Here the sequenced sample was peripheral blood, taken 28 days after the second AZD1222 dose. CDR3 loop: CASSILQGGEQYF. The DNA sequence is TGTGCCAGTAGTATCTTACAGGGGGGTGAGCAGTACTTC.